These 11 T cell receptor beta chains were sequenced from one sample in a study of OX40 agonist ivuxolimab in advanced cancers. The table came from immunoSEQ multiplex PCR; TCRdb's copy has only in-frame clones and leaves some out. The sample has tens of thousands of clones; approximately 86% are singletons. Sequencing was performed on CD4+ or CD8+ T cells sorted from blood, taken in a trial of the OX40 agonist ivuxolimab. These receptors came from an adult with an advanced solid tumor such as melanoma, head and neck, liver or kidney cancer.

This clone was counted a single time. This chain links TRBV5-1 with TRBJ2-5; maybe TRBD2 (6 bases). The better agreement between TRBJ2-7 and the DNA end casts doubt on the J call. CDR1 and CDR2 from the germline V gene are SGHRS and YFSETQ. CDR3 size: 15 residues. CDR3: CASYFGGRGRNEQYF. Written as DNA, the CDR3 is TGCGCCAGCTATTTCGGAGGGAGAGGCCGCAACGAGCAGTACTTC.

The J gene is TRBJ2-4, the V gene TRBV5-8; 7 bases agree with TRBD1. The trim removed 1 base at V and 8 bases at J, leaving 9 bases unmatched. CDR1 and CDR2 (germline): SGHTS, YDEGEE. CDR3 length: 15 residues. The CDR3 is CASSLPRQGGDIQYF. The CDR3 DNA reads as TGTGCCAGCAGCTTGCCACGACAGGGTGGGGACATTCAGTACTTC.

The V call is TRBV11-3, the J call TRBJ2-3, with D perhaps TRBD2 (6 bases). Germline CDR1 and CDR2: SGHNT and YENEEA. This CDR3 has 13 residues. Trimming left V 3 bases short and J 6 bases short, with 10 bases between. As DNA, the CDR3 is TGTGCCAGCAGCTTTACGGGAGCCGATACGCAGTATTTT. Encoded protein: CASSFTGADTQYF.

The CDR3: CASSVSPRGTEAFF. The DNA of the CDR3 is TGTGCCAGCAGCGTAAGTCCCCGAGGCACTGAAGCTTTCTTT. V is TRBV9 and J is TRBJ1-1, with no clear D. From germline, CDR1 is SGDLS and CDR2 YYNGEE. This CDR3 has 14 residues. V was pared by 1 base and J by 4 bases, with 11 bases between.

This clone came up once. The rearrangement joins TRBV9 to TRBJ2-3; 10 nucleotides line up with TRBD2. The CDR3 runs to 15 residues. The J segment lost 6 bases and the V segment lost 0 bases, leaving 4 bases of the junction unmatched. Germline V lookup: CDR1 SGDLS, CDR2 YYNGEE. The CDR3 sequence is CASSVASGRLDTQYF. DNA for the CDR3: TGTGCCAGCAGCGTAGCTAGCGGGAGACTTGATACGCAGTATTTT.

This clone showed up just once. V usage is TRBV19 and J usage is TRBJ2-1; no definite D call. The V gene lost 3 bases and the J gene lost 2 bases, with 5 bases spanning the gap. Germline-derived CDR1 and CDR2 are LNHDA and SQIVND (reference sequence). The CDR3 is 13 residues long. Here the CDR3 reads CASSIYTYNEQFF. The CDR3 nucleotides are TGTGCCAGTAGTATCTACACCTACAATGAGCAGTTCTTC. The full variable domain, its missing parts supplied by reference TRBV19 and TRBJ2-1, is DGGITQSPKYLFRKEGQNVTLSCEQNLNHDAMYWYRQDPGQGLRLIYYSQIVNDFQKGDIAEGYSVSREKKESFPLTVTSAQKNPTAFYLCASSIYTYNEQFFGPGTRLTVL.

The V gene is TRBV4-2, the J gene TRBJ2-3, with D maybe TRBD2 (5 bases). Germline CDR1 and CDR2: LGHNA and YNFKEQ. Trimming removed 0 bases from V and 0 bases from J, with 13 bases in between. This CDR3 is built from 17 residues. The CDR3 sequence: CASSQDQRGSSTDTQYF. DNA of the CDR3: TGTGCCAGCAGCCAAGATCAGCGCGGGTCAAGCACAGATACGCAGTATTTT.

The rearrangement uses TRBV5-5 and TRBJ2-7, with TRBD1 as a possible D gene (5 bases). Germline CDR1 reads SGHKS; CDR2 reads YYEKEE (reference sequence). The CDR3 loop spans 15 amino acids. Trimming pared 4 bases from V and 1 base from J, leaving 15 bases between. Here the CDR3 DNA reads TGTGCCAGCAGCCACGGACAATCCCAATCCTACGAGCAGTACTTC. This translates into CASSHGQSQSYEQYF.

This sequence joins TRBV7-6 and TRBJ2-7; perhaps TRBD1 as D (6 bases). Between the trimmed V and J ends, which lost 1 base and 3 bases, there was a span of 10 bases. The V gene's germline CDR1 is SGHVS and CDR2 FNYEAQ. The CDR3 totals 14 residues. CDR3 amino acids: CASSLGTDYYEQYF. CDR3 coding DNA: TGTGCCAGCAGCTTAGGGACAGACTACTACGAGCAGTACTTC.

In this sample, this clone turned up a few times. This sequence joins TRBV28 and TRBJ2-7; tentatively, D is TRBD1 (6 bases). V lost 3 bases and J lost 3, with 12 bases in between. Germline assignment: CDR1 MDHEN and CDR2 SYDVKM. The CDR3 is 14 residues long. The CDR3 sequence: CASSFVLGGYEQYF. CDR3 DNA sequence: TGTGCCAGCAGTTTTGTCTTAGGGGGCTACGAGCAGTACTTC.

The rearrangement joins TRBV7-2 to TRBJ2-7; the D gene could be TRBD1 or TRBD2 (6 bases each). Per germline, CDR1 SGHTA and CDR2 FQGNSA. The CDR3 loop spans 19 amino acids. Trimming left V 1 base short and J 0 bases short, with 22 bases between. The CDR3 DNA follows: TGTGCCAGCAGCTTAGGGGGGGCGACCCGAAATACCAGCTCCTACGAGCAGTACTTC. Its protein product is CASSLGGATRNTSSYEQYF.